This TCR beta chain was sequenced in a study of CD4 T cells in relation to SARS-CoV-2 and coronaviruses. Remarks on this clone: What it binds is unknown.

Trimming pared 2 bases from V and 7 bases from J, leaving 6 bases between. The CDR3 has 12 amino acids. The V gene's germline CDR1 is KGHSY and CDR2 FQNENV. CD4+ T cells from unexposed donors were obtained before the COVID-19 pandemic (2011-2018). The cells were cultured for roughly 11 days before CD4+ T cells were isolated. Cells permitting, SARS-CoV-2 S/N and four cold-coronavirus spikes were tested on unexposed-donor CD4+ T cells. Repertoires were generated with immunoSEQ multiplex PCR, while TCRdb's copy carries only in-frame clones and drops some. This table has just under 30,000 clones, 72% appearing once.

The material sequenced was CD4+ T cells from PBMCs, cultured in vitro. The clonotype comes from a human donor in good health. The chain couples TRBV16 to TRBJ1-5; D is perhaps TRBD1 (6 bases). CDR3 bases: TGTGCCAGCAGCCAAGGGGGCCAGCCCCAGCATTTT. As protein: CASSQGGQPQHF.